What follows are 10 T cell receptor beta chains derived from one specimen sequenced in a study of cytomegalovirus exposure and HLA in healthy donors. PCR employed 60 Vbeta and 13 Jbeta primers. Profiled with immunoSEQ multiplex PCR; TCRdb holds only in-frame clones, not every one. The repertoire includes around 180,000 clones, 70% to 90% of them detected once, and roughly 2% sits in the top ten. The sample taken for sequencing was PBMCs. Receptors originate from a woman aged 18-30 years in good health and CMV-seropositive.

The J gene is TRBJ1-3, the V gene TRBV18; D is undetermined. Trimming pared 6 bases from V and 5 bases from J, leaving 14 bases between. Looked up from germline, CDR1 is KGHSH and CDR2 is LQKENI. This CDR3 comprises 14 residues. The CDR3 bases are TGTGCCAGCTCCGGGAGTGCAGCTAGAAACACCATATATTTT. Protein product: CASSGSAARNTIYF.

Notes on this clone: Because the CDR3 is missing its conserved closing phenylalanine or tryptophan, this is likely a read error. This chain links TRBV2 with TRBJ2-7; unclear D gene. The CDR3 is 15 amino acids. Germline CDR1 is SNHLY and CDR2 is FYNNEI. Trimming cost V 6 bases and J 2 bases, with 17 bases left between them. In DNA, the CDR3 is TGTGCCAGCAGGGGCATCCTCACCAGACCCTACGAGCAGTACTCC. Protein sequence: CASRGILTRPYEQYS.

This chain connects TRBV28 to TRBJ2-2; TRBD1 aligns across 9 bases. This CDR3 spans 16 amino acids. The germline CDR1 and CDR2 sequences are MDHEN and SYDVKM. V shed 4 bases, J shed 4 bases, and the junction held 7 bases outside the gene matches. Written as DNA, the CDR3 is TGTGCCAGCAGTTCCCCCGACAGGGGGGTCACCGGGGAGCTGTTTTTT. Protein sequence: CASSSPDRGVTGELFF.

The CDR3 DNA reads as TGTGCCAGCAGCCGAGGGGGGCGGGGGGACTACAATGAGCAGTTCTTC. Protein: CASSRGGRGDYNEQFF. V is TRBV7-3 and J is TRBJ2-1; 8 bases agree with TRBD2. The CDR3 is 16 residues long. V lost 5 bases, J lost 3 bases, and 9 bases stayed unmatched. Germline V lookup: CDR1 SGHTA, CDR2 FQGTGA.

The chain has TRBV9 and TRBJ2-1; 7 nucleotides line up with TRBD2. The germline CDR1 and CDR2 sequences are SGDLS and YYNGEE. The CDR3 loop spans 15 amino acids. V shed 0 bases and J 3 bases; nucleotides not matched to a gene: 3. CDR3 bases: TGTGCCAGCAGCGTAGGGGGGGGTAACTACAATGAGCAGTTCTTC. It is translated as CASSVGGGNYNEQFF.

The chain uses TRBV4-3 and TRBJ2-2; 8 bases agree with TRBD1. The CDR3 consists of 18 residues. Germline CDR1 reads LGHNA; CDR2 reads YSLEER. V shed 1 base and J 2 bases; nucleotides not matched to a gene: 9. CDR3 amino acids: CASSQGTPGQANTGELFF. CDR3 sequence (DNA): TGCGCCAGCAGCCAAGGTACCCCGGGACAGGCCAACACCGGGGAGCTGTTTTTT.

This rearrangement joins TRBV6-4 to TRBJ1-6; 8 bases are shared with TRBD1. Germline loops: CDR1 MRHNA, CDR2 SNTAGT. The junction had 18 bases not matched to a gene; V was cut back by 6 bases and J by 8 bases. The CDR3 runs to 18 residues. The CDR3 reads CASSRASGGTGLHSPLHF. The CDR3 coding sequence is TGTGCCAGCAGCAGAGCCTCAGGAGGGACAGGTCTACATTCACCCCTCCACTTT.

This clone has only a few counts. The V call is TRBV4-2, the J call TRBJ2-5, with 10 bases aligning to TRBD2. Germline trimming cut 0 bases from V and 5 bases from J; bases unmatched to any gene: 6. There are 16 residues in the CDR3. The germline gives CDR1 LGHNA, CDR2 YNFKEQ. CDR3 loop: CASSQDYSGGAETQYF. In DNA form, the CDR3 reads TGTGCCAGCAGCCAAGACTACAGCGGGGGGGCGGAGACCCAGTACTTC.

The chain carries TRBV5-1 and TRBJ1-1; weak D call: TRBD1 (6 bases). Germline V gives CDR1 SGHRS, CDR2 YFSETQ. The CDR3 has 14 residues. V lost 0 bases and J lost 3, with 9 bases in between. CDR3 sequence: CASSLEGHHTEAFF. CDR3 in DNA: TGCGCCAGCAGCTTGGAGGGACACCACACTGAAGCTTTCTTT.

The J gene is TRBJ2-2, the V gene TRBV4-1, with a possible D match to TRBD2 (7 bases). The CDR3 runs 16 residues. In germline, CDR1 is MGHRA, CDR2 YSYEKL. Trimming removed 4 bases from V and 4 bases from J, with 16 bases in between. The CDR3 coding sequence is TGCGCCAGCAGCCGAGGGGGGGCAGGGCCCACCGGGGAGCTGTTTTTT. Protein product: CASSRGGAGPTGELFF.